This TCR beta chain emerged from a study of vaccination and CD4 T cells after COVID-19. Indicated treatment: roughly 11-day PBMC culture with coronavirus spike peptide pools or control peptides (ViraFEST assay). Unexposed donor CD4+ T cells predated the COVID-19 pandemic, collected 2011-2018. The researchers probed unexposed-donor CD4+ T cells with SARS-CoV-2 S/N and four cold-coronavirus spikes, cells permitting. Once obtained from cultured CD4+ T cells, the DNA was sequenced using the Oncomine TCR Beta short-read assay. CD4+ T cells were cultured, and genomic DNA was extracted from them. TCRdb re-called the PCR reads with MiXCR, one entry per CDR3 protein. Of about 6,900 distinct CDR3 sequences in the sample, about 30% are singletons; the top ten hold less than 45%. Study-level results: Relatively few convalescent patients were studied, without early post-infection timepoints.

The CDR3 loop spans 17 amino acids. Trimming left V 0 bases short and J 0 bases short, with 13 bases between. Germline V gene lookup returns CDR1 MNHNS and CDR2 SASEGT. A note on this clonotype: Its antigen is unknown.

This receptor was obtained from a human donor in good health. The chain has TRBV6-1 and TRBJ2-3, with D perhaps matching TRBD2 (6 bases). Sequencing input: CD4+ T cells from blood, cultured in vitro. The CDR3 bases are TGTGCCAGCAGTGAAGCGCGAACTAGCAGAAGCACAGATACGCAGTATTTT. Its protein product is CASSEARTSRSTDTQYF.